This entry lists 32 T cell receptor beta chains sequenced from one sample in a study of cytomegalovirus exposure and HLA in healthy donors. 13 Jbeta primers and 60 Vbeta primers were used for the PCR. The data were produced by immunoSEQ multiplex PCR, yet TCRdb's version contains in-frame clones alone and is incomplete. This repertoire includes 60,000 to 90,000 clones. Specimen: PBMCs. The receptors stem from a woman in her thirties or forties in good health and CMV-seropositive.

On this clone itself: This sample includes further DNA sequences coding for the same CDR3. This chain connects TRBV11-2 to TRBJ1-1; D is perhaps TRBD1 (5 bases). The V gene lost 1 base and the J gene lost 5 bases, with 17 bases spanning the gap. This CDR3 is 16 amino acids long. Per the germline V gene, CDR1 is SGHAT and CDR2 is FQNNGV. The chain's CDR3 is CASSLARRGAWTEAFF. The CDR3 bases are TGTGCCAGCAGCTTAGCAAGGAGGGGAGCGTGGACTGAAGCTTTCTTT.

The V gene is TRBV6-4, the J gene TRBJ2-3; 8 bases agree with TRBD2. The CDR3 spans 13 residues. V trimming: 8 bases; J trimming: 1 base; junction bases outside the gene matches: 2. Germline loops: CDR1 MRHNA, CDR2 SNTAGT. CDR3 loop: CASSTSGTDTQYF. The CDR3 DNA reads TGTGCCAGCTCGACTAGCGGCACAGATACGCAGTATTTT.

The CDR3 coding sequence is TGTGCCAGTAGTATTGTAGGGGGCAACACTGAAGCTTTCTTT. It specifies CASSIVGGNTEAFF. The chain is built from TRBV19 and TRBJ1-1, with 7 bases fitting TRBD1. The germline V gene encodes CDR1 LNHDA and CDR2 SQIVND (reference sequence). With V trimmed by 3 bases and J by 2 bases, 3 bases remained unmatched. The CDR3 loop spans 14 amino acids.

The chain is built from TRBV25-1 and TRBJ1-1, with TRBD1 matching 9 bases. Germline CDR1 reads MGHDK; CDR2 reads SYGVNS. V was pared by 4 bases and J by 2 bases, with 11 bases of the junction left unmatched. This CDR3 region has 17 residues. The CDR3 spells CASSGREQGAANTEAFF. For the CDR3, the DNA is TGTGCCAGCAGTGGAAGGGAACAGGGGGCGGCCAACACTGAAGCTTTCTTT.

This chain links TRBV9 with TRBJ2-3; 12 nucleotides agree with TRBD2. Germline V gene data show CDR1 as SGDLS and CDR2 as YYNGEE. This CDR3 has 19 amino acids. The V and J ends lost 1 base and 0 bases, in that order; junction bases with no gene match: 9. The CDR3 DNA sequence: TGTGCCAGCAGCGTACGTCCCCCGGGGACTAGCGGGAGCACAGATACGCAGTATTTT. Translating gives CASSVRPPGTSGSTDTQYF.

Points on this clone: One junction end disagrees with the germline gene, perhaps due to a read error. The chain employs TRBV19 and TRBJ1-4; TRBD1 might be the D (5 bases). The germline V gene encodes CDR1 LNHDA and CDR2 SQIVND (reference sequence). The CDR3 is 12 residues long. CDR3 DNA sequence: TGTGCCAGTACCGACCAGGGTAGGCACTTGGTTTTT. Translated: CASTDQGRHLVF.

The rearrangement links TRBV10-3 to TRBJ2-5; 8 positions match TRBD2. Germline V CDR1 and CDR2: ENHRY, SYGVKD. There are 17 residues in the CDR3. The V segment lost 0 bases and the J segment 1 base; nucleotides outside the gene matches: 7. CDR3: CAISESGVAGFQETQYF. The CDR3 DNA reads TGTGCCATCAGTGAGTCGGGGGTAGCGGGGTTCCAAGAGACCCAGTACTTC.

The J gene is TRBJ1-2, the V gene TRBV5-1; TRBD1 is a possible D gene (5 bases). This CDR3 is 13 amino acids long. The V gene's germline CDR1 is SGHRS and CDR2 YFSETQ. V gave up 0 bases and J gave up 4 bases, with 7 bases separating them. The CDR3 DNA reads TGCGCCAGCAGCTTGGCACAGGCCTATGGCTACACCTTC. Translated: CASSLAQAYGYTF.

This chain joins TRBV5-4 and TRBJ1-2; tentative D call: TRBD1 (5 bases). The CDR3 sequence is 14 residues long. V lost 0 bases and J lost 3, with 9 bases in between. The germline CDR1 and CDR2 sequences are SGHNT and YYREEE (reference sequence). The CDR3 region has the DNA TGTGCCAGCAGCTTGGGATTAGGGGACTATGGCTACACCTTC. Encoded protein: CASSLGLGDYGYTF.

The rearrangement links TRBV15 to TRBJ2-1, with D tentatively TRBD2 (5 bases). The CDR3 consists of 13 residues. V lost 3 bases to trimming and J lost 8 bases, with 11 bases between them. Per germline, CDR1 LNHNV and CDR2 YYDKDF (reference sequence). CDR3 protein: CATSSGVADEQFF. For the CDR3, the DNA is TGTGCCACCAGCAGCGGGGTTGCGGATGAGCAGTTCTTC. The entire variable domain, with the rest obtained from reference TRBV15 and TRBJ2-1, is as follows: DAMVIQNPRYQVTQFGKPVTLSCSQTLNHNVMYWYQQKSSQAPKLLFHYYDKDFNNEADTPDNFQSRRPNTSFCFLDIRSPGLGDTAMYLCATSSGVADEQFFGPGTRLTVL.

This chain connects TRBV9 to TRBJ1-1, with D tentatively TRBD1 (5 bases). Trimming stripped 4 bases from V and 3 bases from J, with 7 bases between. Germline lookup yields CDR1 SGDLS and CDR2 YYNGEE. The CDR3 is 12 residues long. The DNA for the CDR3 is TGTGCCAGCAGCACAGGTCACACTGAAGCTTTCTTT. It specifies CASSTGHTEAFF.

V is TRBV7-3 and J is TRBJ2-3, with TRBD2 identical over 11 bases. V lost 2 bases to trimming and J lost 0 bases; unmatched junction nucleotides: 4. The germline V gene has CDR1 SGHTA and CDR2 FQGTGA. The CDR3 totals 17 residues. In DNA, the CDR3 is TGTGCCAGCAGCTTAGAGGGACTAGCGGAAAGCACAGATACGCAGTATTTT. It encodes CASSLEGLAESTDTQYF.

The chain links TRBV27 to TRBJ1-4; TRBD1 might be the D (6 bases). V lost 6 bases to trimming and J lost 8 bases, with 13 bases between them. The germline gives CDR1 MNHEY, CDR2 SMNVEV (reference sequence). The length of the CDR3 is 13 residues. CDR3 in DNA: TGTGCCAGCAGCTTAACAGGGACGGAAAAACTGTTTTTT. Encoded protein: CASSLTGTEKLFF.

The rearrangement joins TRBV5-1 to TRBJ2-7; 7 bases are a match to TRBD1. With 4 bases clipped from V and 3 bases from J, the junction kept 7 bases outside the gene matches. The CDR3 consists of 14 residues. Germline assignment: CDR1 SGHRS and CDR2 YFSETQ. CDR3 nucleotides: TGCGCCAGCAGCGGGACAGCTACTTTCTACGAGCAGTACTTC. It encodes CASSGTATFYEQYF.

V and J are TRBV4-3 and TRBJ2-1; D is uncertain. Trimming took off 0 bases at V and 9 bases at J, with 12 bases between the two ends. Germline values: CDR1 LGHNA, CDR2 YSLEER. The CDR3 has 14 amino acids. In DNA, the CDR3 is TGCGCCAGCAGCCAAGAAAGGATCGGCGGTGAGCAGTTCTTC. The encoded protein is CASSQERIGGEQFF.

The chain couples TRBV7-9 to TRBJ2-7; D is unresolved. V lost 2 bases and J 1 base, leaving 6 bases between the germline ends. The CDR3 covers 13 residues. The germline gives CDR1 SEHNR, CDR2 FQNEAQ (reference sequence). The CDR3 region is CASSLLQSYEQYF. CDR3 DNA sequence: TGTGCCAGCAGCTTATTACAGTCCTACGAGCAGTACTTC. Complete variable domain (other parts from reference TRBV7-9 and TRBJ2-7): DTGVSQNPRHKITKRGQNVTFRCDPISEHNRLYWYRQTLGQGPEFLTYFQNEAQLEKSRLLSDRFSAERPKGSFSTLEIQRTEQGDSAMYLCASSLLQSYEQYFGPGTRLTVT.

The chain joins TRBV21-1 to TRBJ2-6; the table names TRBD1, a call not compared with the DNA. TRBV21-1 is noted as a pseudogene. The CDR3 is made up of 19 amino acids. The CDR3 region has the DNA TGTGCCAGCACCCGTCCCGGACAACTGTACCCCTCTGGGGCCAACGTCCTGACTTTC. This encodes CASTRPGQLYPSGANVLTF.

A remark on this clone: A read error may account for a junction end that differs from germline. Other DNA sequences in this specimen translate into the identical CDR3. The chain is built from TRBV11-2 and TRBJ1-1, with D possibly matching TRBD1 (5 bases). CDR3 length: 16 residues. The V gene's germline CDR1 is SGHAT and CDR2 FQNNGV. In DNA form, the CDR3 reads TGCGCCAGCAGCTTAGCAAGGAGGGGAGCGTGGACTGAAGCTTTCTTT. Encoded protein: CASSLARRGAWTEAFF. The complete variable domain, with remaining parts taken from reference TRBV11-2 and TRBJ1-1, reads EAGVAQSPRYKIIEKRQSVAFWCNPISGHATLYWYQQILGQGPKLLIQFQNNGVVDDSQLPKDRFSAERLKGVDSTLKIQPAKLEDSAVYLCASSLARRGAWTEAFFGQGTRLTVV.

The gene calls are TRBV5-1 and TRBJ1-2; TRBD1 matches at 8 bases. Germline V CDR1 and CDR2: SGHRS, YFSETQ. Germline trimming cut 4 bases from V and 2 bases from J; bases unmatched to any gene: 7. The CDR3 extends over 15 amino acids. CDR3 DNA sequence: TGCGCCAGCAGCCCCCTTACAGGGGGGAACTATGGCTACACCTTC. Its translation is CASSPLTGGNYGYTF.

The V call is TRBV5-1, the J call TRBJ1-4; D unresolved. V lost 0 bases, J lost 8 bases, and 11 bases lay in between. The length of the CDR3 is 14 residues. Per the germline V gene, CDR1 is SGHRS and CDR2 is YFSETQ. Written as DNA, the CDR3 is TGCGCCAGCAGCTTGGCTGGCAGTTCCGAAAAACTGTTTTTT. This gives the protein CASSLAGSSEKLFF.

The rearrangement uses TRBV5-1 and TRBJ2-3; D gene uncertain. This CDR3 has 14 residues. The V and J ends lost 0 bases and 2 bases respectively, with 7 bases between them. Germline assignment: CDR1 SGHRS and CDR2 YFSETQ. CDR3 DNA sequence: TGCGCCAGCAGCTTGGCGGTAGACACAGATACGCAGTATTTT. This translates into CASSLAVDTDTQYF.

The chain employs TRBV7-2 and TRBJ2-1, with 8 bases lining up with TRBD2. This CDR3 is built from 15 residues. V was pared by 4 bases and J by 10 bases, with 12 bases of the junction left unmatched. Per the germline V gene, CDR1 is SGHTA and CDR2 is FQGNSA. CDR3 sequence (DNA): TGTGCCAGCAGCTCCCGTCCCTCGGGAGGGACCGAGCAGTTCTTC. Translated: CASSSRPSGGTEQFF.

The CDR3, as DNA: TGTGCCAGCAGCCCGCGAGCGGGGTCTACAGATACGCAGTATTTT. Translation: CASSPRAGSTDTQYF. The rearrangement uses TRBV11-2 and TRBJ2-3; 7 bases map to TRBD2. Germline CDR1 and CDR2: SGHAT and FQNNGV. V trimming: 5 bases; J trimming: 3 bases; junction bases outside the gene matches: 8. The CDR3 extends over 15 amino acids.

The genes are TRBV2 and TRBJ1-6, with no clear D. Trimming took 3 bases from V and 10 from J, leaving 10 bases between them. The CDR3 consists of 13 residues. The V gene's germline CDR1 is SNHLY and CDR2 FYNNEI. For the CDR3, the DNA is TGTGCCAGCAGTGACAATATACGGTCACCCCTCCACTTT. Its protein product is CASSDNIRSPLHF.

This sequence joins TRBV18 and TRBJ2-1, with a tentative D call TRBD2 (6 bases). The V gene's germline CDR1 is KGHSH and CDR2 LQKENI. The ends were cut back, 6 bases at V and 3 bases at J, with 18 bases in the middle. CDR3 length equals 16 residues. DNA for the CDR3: TGTGCCAGCTCCCCCCCATTGGCGGGGTTCTACAATGAGCAGTTCTTC. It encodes CASSPPLAGFYNEQFF.

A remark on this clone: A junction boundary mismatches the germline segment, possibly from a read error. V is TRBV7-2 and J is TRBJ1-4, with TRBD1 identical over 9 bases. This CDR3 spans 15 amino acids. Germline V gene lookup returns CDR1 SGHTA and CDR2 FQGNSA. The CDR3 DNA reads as TGTGCCAGCAGCTCCAAGGACAGGGGACTGGTAAAACTGCTTTTT. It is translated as CASSSKDRGLVKLLF.

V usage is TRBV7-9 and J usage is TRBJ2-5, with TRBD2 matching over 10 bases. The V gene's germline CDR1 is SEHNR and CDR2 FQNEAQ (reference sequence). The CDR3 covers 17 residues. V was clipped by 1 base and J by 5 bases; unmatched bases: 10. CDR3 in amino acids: CASSLGEGGLAWETQYF. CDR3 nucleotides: TGTGCCAGCAGCTTAGGAGAAGGGGGACTAGCGTGGGAGACCCAGTACTTC.

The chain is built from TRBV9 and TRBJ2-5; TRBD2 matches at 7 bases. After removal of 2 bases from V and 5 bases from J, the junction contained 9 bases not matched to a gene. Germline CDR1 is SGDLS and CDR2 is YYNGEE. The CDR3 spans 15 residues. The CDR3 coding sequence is TGTGCCAGCAGCGTCGCTCAGCGGGATGGGGAGACCCAGTACTTC. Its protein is CASSVAQRDGETQYF.

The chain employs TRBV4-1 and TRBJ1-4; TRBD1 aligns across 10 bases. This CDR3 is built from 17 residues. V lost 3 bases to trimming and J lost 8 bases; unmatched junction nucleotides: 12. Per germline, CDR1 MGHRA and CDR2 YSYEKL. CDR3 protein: CASSQAATGTGVEKLFF. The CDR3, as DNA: TGCGCCAGCAGCCAGGCGGCAACTGGGACAGGGGTGGAAAAACTGTTTTTT.

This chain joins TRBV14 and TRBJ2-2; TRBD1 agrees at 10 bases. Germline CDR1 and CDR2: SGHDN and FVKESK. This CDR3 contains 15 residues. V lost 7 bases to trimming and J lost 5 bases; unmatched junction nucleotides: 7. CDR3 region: CASTGRTGGTGELFF. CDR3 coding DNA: TGTGCCAGCACCGGAAGGACAGGGGGTACCGGGGAGCTGTTTTTT.

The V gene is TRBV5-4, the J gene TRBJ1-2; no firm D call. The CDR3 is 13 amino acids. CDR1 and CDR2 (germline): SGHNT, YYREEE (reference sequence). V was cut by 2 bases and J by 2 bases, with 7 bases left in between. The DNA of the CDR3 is TGTGCCAGCAGCTTTGATAGCAACTATGGCTACACCTTC. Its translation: CASSFDSNYGYTF.

CDR3 residues: CASSPHGLADIYEQYF. The CDR3 DNA follows: TGTGCCAGCTCACCTCACGGACTAGCGGACATCTACGAGCAGTACTTC. The chain has TRBV18 and TRBJ2-7; 10 positions agree with TRBD2. CDR1 and CDR2 (germline): KGHSH, LQKENI. The V segment lost 3 bases and the J segment 3 bases; nucleotides outside the gene matches: 8. The CDR3 runs 16 residues.